The clone carrying this T cell receptor (beta chain) was counted ten times or more. Its antigen is not known. The sample is drawn from a study of T cells after yellow fever vaccination. Regarding the study as a whole: Clones from primary vaccination mostly reappeared after the booster (96% CD4, approximately 91% CD8).

Via MiXCR, TCRdb re-called the 5' RACE reads, giving one row per CDR3 protein. The sample consists of 200,000 to 300,000 distinct CDR3 sequences, 3.6% of them appearing once. CDR3 length equals 14 residues. V was pared by 3 bases and J by 5 bases, with 13 bases between. CDR1 LGHDT and CDR2 YNNKEL come from the germline V gene (reference sequence). The gene calls are TRBV3-1 and TRBJ2-5, with D tentatively TRBD2 (6 bases). This clonotype originated in a young man who received the YFV17D yellow fever vaccine. The source material was PBMCs, sampled 15 days after the yellow fever booster vaccination. CDR3 nucleotides: TGTGCCAGCAGCCATGCTAGAGGAGGGGAGACCCAGTACTTC. This gives the protein CASSHARGGETQYF.